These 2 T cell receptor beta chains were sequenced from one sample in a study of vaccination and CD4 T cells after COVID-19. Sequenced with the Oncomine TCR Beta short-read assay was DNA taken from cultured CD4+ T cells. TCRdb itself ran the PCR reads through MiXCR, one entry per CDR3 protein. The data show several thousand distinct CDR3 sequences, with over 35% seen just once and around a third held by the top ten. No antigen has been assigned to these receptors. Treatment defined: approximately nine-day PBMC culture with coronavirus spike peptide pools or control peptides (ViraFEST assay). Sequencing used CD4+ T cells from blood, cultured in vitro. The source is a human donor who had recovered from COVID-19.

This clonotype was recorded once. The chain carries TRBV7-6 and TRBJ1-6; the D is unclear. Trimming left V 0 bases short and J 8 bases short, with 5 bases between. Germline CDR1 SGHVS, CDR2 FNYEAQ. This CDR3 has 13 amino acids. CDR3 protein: CASSLATDSPLHF. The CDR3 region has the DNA TGTGCCAGCAGCTTAGCGACCGATTCACCCCTCCACTTT.

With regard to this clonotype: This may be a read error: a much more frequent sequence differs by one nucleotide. CDR3 in amino acids: CASSLARRGRGNTQYF. CDR3 coding DNA: TGTGCCAGCAGTCTTGCCAGGCGGGGGCGTGGGAATACGCAGTATTTT. The chain links TRBV6-1 to TRBJ2-3; tentative D call: TRBD2 (7 bases). Germline lookup yields CDR1 MNHNS and CDR2 SASEGT. Between the trimmed V and J ends, which lost 5 bases and 7 bases, there was a span of 22 bases. This CDR3 is 16 amino acids long.